These 10 T cell receptor beta chains were all obtained from the same sample, sequenced in a study of cytomegalovirus exposure and HLA in healthy donors. A multiplex PCR was run with 60 Vbeta primers and 13 Jbeta primers. Here immunoSEQ multiplex PCR was the method, and the copy in TCRdb shows in-frame clones only, minus some. The sample holds tens of thousands of clones. The source material was PBMCs. All receptors derive from a woman in her twenties or thirties in good health and CMV-seronegative.

The chain links TRBV19 to TRBJ2-3, with 9 bases lining up with TRBD1. The V gene end was trimmed by 2 bases and the J gene end by 2 bases; junction bases not matched to a gene: 11. Per germline, CDR1 LNHDA and CDR2 SQIVND (reference sequence). CDR3 length equals 18 residues. The CDR3 region has the DNA TGTGCCAGTAGTATATCAGCCGGGACAGGGCTAAACACAGATACGCAGTATTTT. This gives the protein CASSISAGTGLNTDTQYF.

The V gene is TRBV5-6, the J gene TRBJ2-7; 9 nucleotides agree with TRBD2. CDR3 size: 18 residues. CDR1 SGHDT and CDR2 YYEEEE come from the germline V gene. V shed 1 base and J 3 bases; nucleotides not matched to a gene: 14. CDR3 DNA: TGTGCCAGCAGCTTGTTCCACTCTAGCGGGACGGATTTCTACGAGCAGTACTTC. Residues: CASSLFHSSGTDFYEQYF.

This chain joins TRBV19 and TRBJ2-1; 7 nucleotides match TRBD2. Germline lookup yields CDR1 LNHDA and CDR2 SQIVND (reference sequence). Trimming removed 1 base from V and 9 bases from J; junction bases left unmatched: 6. This CDR3 has 14 residues. DNA of the CDR3: TGTGCCAGTAGTATAGGCGGGGGACGTAGTGAGCAGTTCTTC. Translating it yields CASSIGGGRSEQFF.

The rearrangement links TRBV6-6 to TRBJ2-1; a weak D match, TRBD2 (6 bases). CDR3 length: 15 residues. Germline CDR1 is MNHNY and CDR2 is SVGAGI (reference sequence). V lost 2 bases, J lost 5 bases, and 13 bases lay in between. The CDR3 protein is CASSYIRRADNEQFF. The CDR3 region has the DNA TGTGCCAGCAGTTACATTAGGAGGGCCGACAATGAGCAGTTCTTC.

The chain joins TRBV6-1 to TRBJ1-3, with 7 bases matching TRBD1. The CDR3 sequence is 16 residues long. V shed 4 bases, J shed 7 bases, and the junction held 13 bases outside the gene matches. Germline V lookup: CDR1 MNHNS, CDR2 SASEGT. The chain's CDR3 is CASSGAQTGRKNTIYF. The CDR3 DNA is TGTGCCAGCAGTGGGGCTCAGACAGGGAGAAAGAACACCATATATTTT.

The chain links TRBV2 to TRBJ1-5; tentatively, D is TRBD1 (6 bases). Germline values: CDR1 SNHLY, CDR2 FYNNEI. Between the trimmed V and J ends, which lost 1 base and 3 bases, there was a span of 13 bases. The length of the CDR3 is 16 residues. The CDR3 loop is CASSEEARGVNQPQHF. CDR3 sequence (DNA): TGTGCCAGCAGTGAAGAGGCCAGGGGCGTCAATCAGCCCCAGCATTTT.

This chain joins TRBV18 and TRBJ1-4; the match to TRBD1 covers 9 bases. Germline-derived CDR1 and CDR2 are KGHSH and LQKENI. The CDR3 has 13 amino acids. Trimming took 6 bases from V and 6 from J; bases not matched to a gene: 2. The CDR3 sequence is CASSGQGHEKLFF. DNA for the CDR3: TGTGCCAGCTCGGGACAGGGCCATGAAAAACTGTTTTTT.

The V gene is TRBV18, the J gene TRBJ2-1; D is uncertain. The CDR3 is made up of 16 amino acids. Per germline, CDR1 KGHSH and CDR2 LQKENI. Deletions cut 3 bases from V and 4 bases from J, with 16 bases between. CDR3 DNA sequence: TGTGCCAGCTCACCCTCCAACAGAGCCCTTTACAATGAGCAGTTCTTC. Translation: CASSPSNRALYNEQFF.

The gene calls are TRBV5-1 and TRBJ1-3; D call uncertain. Germline assignment: CDR1 SGHRS and CDR2 YFSETQ. V dropped 2 bases and J dropped 2 bases, with 8 bases sitting between them. This CDR3 spans 14 amino acids. CDR3 residues: CASSLSGTGNTIYF. The CDR3 nucleotides are TGCGCCAGCAGCTTATCGGGGACTGGAAACACCATATATTTT.

The chain recombines TRBV11-2 with TRBJ1-2; TRBD1 agrees at 8 bases. Germline V gene lookup returns CDR1 SGHAT and CDR2 FQNNGV. This CDR3 contains 15 residues. Trimming took 0 bases from V and 8 from J; bases not matched to a gene: 8. DNA of the CDR3: TGTGCCAGCAGCTTAGAACGGGACAGGTCTTGGGGCTACACCTTC. Residues: CASSLERDRSWGYTF.